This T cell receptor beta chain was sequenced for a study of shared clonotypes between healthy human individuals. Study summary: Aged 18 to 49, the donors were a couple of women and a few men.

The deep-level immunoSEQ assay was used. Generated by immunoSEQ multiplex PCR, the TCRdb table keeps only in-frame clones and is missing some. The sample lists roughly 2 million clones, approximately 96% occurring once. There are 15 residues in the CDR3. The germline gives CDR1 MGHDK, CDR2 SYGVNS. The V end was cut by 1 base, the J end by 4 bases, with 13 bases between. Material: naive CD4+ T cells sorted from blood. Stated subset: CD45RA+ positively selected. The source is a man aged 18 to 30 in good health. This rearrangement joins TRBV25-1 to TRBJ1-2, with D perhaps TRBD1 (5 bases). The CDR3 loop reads CASSEFRDGTYGYTF. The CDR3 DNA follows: TGTGCCAGCAGTGAATTCAGGGACGGGACCTATGGCTACACCTTC.